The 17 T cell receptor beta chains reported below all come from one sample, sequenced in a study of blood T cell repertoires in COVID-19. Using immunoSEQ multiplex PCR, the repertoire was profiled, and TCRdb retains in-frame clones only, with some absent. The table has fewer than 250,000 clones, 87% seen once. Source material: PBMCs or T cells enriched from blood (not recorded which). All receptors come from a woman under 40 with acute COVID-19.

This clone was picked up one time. For the CDR3, the DNA is TGTGCCAGCTCTGAGGGCGCGGCCTCCTACGAGCAGTACTTC. Translated: CASSEGAASYEQYF. The genes are TRBV5-5 and TRBJ2-7; tentatively, D is TRBD2 (5 bases). This CDR3 is built from 14 residues. The V gene lost 7 bases and the J gene lost 0 bases, with 14 bases spanning the gap. CDR1 is SGHKS and CDR2 is YYEKEE in the germline V gene (reference sequence).

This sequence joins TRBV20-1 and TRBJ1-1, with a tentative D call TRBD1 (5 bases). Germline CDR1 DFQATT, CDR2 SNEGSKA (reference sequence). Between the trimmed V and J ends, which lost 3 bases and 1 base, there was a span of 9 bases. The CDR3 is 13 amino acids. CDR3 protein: CSASGAENTEAFF. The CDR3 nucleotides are TGCAGTGCTAGTGGGGCAGAGAACACTGAAGCTTTCTTT.

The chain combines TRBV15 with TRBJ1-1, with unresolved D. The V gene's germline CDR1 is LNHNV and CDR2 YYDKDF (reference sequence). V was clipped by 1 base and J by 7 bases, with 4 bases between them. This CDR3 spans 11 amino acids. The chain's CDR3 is CATSRAGEAFF. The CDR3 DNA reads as TGTGCCACCAGCAGAGCAGGTGAAGCTTTCTTT. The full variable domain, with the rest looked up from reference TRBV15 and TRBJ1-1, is DAMVIQNPRYQVTQFGKPVTLSCSQTLNHNVMYWYQQKSSQAPKLLFHYYDKDFNNEADTPDNFQSRRPNTSFCFLDIRSPGLGDTAMYLCATSRAGEAFFGQGTRLTVV.

The CDR3 spells CASSFSSRGHNNNEQFF. CDR3 in DNA: TGTGCCAGCAGCTTCTCCTCCAGGGGACATAACAACAATGAGCAGTTCTTC. J is TRBJ2-1 and V is TRBV7-9; a weak D match, TRBD1 (6 bases). With 3 bases removed from V and 5 bases from J, the gap between germline ends came to 20 bases. CDR3 length equals 17 residues. CDR1 is SEHNR and CDR2 is FQNEAQ in the germline V gene (reference sequence). The entire variable domain, with the rest obtained from reference TRBV7-9 and TRBJ2-1, is as follows: DTGVSQNPRHKITKRGQNVTFRCDPISEHNRLYWYRQTLGQGPEFLTYFQNEAQLEKSRLLSDRFSAERPKGSFSTLEIQRTEQGDSAMYLCASSFSSRGHNNNEQFFGPGTRLTVL.

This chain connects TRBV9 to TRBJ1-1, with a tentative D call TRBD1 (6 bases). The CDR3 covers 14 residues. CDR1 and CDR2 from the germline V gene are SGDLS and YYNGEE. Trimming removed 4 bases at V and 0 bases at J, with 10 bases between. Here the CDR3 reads CASSQGHVNTEAFF. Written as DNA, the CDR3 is TGTGCCAGCAGCCAGGGACACGTGAACACTGAAGCTTTCTTT.

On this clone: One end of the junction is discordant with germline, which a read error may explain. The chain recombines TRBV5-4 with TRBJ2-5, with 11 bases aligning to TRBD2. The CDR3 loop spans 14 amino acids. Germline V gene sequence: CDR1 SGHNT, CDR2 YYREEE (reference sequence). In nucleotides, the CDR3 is TGTGCCAGCAGGTTGGGACTAGCGGAAGAGACCCAGTACTTC. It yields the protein CASRLGLAEETQYF.

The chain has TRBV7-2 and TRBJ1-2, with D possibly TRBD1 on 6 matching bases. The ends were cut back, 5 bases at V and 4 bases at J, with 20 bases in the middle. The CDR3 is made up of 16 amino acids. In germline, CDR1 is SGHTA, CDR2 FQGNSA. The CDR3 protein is CASSGDGTTLGYGYTF. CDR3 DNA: TGTGCCAGCAGCGGAGACGGGACAACCCTGGGCTATGGCTACACCTTC.

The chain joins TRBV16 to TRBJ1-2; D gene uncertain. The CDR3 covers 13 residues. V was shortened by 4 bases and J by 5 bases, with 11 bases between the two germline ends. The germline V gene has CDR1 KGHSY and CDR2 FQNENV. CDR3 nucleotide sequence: TGTGCCAGCAGCCCCTTGGGAGGGTATGGCTACACCTTC. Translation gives CASSPLGGYGYTF.

DNA of the CDR3: TGTGCCAGCAGCCCAGGGCCGGACACGAACACCGGGGAGCTGTTTTTT. Translation: CASSPGPDTNTGELFF. The chain uses TRBV4-2 and TRBJ2-2; perhaps TRBD1 as D (5 bases). Trimming removed 4 bases at V and 0 bases at J, with 12 bases between. This CDR3 spans 16 amino acids. Germline loops: CDR1 LGHNA, CDR2 YNFKEQ.

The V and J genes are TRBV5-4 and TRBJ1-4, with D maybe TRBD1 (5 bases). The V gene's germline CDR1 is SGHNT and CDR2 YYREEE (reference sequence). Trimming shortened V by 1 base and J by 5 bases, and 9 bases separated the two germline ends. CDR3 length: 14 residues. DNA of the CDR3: TGTGCCAGCAGCTTGATGACAGAGAATGAAAAACTGTTTTTT. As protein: CASSLMTENEKLFF.

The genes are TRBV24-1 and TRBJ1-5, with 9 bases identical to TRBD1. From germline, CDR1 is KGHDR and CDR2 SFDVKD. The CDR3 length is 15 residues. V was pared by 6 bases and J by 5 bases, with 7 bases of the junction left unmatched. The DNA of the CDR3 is TGTGCCACCAGTTTGGGGACAGGGTCCCATCAGCCCCAGCATTTT. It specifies CATSLGTGSHQPQHF.

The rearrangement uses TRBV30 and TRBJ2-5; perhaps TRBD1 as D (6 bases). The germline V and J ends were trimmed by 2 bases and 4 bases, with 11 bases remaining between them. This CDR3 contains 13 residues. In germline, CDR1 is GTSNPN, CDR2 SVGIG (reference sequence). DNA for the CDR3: TGTGCCTGGAGTCAGGGGTCGGGAGAGACCCAGTACTTC. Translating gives CAWSQGSGETQYF.

CDR3 protein: CASSLWGFVADGYTF. The CDR3 nucleotides read TGCGCCAGCAGCTTGTGGGGATTTGTAGCGGATGGCTACACCTTC. V and J are TRBV5-1 and TRBJ1-2; D not certain. From germline, CDR1 is SGHRS and CDR2 YFSETQ. The CDR3 covers 15 residues. The V and J ends lost 1 base and 6 bases respectively, with 16 bases between them.

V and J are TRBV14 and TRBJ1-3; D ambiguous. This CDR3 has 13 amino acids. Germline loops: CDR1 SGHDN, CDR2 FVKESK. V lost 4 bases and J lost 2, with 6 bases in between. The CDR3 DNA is TGTGCCAGCAGCCTCCTACCTGGAAACACCATATATTTT. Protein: CASSLLPGNTIYF.

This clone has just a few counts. The DNA of the CDR3 is TGTGCCAGCAGCCCACAGGGGGCGCAGAGCTACACCTTC. Its translation: CASSPQGAQSYTF. The genes are TRBV12-3 or TRBV12-4 and TRBJ1-2; 9 positions match TRBD1. The CDR3 is 13 residues long. V shed 6 bases and J 9 bases; nucleotides not matched to a gene: 8.

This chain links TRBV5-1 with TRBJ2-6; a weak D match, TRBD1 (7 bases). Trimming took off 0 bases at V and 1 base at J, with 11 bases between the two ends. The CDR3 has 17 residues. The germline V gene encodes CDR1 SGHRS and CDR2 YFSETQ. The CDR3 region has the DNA TGCGCCAGCAGCTTGGGGCAGGGGGGATCTGGGGCCAACGTCCTGACTTTC. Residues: CASSLGQGGSGANVLTF.

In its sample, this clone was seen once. CDR3 sequence reads: CASTPNPLDEQFF. The CDR3 DNA reads as TGTGCCAGCACCCCTAACCCTCTGGATGAGCAGTTCTTC. The chain recombines TRBV7-9 with TRBJ2-1; no reliable D call. The germline CDR1 and CDR2 sequences are SEHNR and FQNEAQ (reference sequence). The CDR3 is 13 amino acids. V lost 7 bases and J lost 8, with 15 bases in between.